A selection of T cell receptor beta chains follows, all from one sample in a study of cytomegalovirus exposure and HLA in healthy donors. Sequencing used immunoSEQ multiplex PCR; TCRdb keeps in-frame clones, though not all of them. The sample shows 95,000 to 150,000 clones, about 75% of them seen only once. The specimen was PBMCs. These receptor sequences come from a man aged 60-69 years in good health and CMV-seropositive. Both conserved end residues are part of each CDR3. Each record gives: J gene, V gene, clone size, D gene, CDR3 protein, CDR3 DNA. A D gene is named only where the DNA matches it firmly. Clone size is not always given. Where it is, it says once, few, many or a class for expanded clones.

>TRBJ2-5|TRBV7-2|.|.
CASSSGPGGWETQYF
TGTGCCAGCAGCTCGGGTCCGGGGGGCTGGGAGACCCAGTACTTC
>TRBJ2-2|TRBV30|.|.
CAWSVLQGGTGELFF
TGTGCCTGGAGTGTACTACAGGGGGGGACCGGGGAGCTGTTTTTT
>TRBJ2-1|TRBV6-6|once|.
CASSSPLGSSYNEQFF
TGTGCCAGCAGTTCCCCCCTTGGGAGCTCCTACAATGAGCAGTTCTTC
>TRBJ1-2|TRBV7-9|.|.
CASSLDRNGYTF
TGTGCCAGCAGCTTAGACAGGAACGGCTACACCTTC
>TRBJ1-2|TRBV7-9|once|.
CASSLGIGGGYGYTF
TGTGCCAGCAGCTTAGGAATCGGGGGAGGCTACGGCTACACCTTC
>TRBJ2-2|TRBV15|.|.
CATSRDSFEELFF
TGTGCCACCAGCAGAGATAGTTTCGAGGAGCTGTTTTTT
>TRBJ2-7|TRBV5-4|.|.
CASSLNSHYEQYF
TGTGCCAGCAGCTTGAACAGCCACTACGAGCAGTACTTC
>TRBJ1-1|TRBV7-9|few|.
CASSIGGTEAFF
TGTGCCAGCAGCATCGGGGGGACCGAAGCTTTCTTT
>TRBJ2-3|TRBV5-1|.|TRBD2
CASRPRTSGGAGTDTQYF
TGCGCCAGCAGACCTCGGACTAGCGGGGGGGCAGGAACAGATACGCAGTATTTT
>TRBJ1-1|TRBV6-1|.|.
CASRGGRADTEAFF
TGTGCCAGCAGGGGTGGCAGGGCGGACACTGAAGCTTTCTTT
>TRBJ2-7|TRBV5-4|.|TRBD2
CASSLASGRARNNEQYF
TGTGCCAGCAGCTTGGCTAGCGGGAGGGCGAGAAATAACGAGCAGTACTTC
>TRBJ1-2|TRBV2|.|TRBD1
CASSIQPGQASNGYTF
TGTGCCAGCAGTATCCAACCGGGACAGGCGTCTAATGGCTACACCTTC
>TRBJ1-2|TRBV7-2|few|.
CASSLGLNYGYTF
TGTGCCAGCAGCTTAGGACTGAACTATGGCTACACCTTC
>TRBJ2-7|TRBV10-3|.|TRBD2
CATRNSAGGLYEQYF
TGTGCCACCAGGAATTCAGCGGGGGGCCTTTACGAGCAGTACTTC
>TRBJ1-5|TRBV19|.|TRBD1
CASGIREGTGGNQPQHF
TGTGCCAGTGGAATTCGCGAGGGGACAGGGGGTAATCAGCCCCAGCATTTT
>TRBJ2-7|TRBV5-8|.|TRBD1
CASSLGGTGGHEQYF
TGTGCCAGCAGCTTGGGTGGGACAGGGGGTCACGAGCAGTACTTC
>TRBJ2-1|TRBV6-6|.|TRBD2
CASSSPGLAGGNEQFF
TGTGCCAGCAGTTCTCCAGGACTAGCGGGAGGAAATGAGCAGTTCTTC
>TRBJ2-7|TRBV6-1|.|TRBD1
CASRKQGDTEQYF
TGTGCCAGTCGGAAACAGGGGGATACCGAGCAGTACTTC
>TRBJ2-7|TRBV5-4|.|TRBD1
CASSLGTGPTSYEQYF
TGTGCCAGCAGCTTGGGGACAGGGCCCACCTCCTACGAGCAGTACTTC
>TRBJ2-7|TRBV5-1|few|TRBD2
CASSRYVAGGPYEQYF
TGCGCCAGCAGCCGATACGTAGCGGGAGGGCCCTACGAGCAGTACTTC
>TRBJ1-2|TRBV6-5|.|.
CASSYSMARYGYTF
TGTGCCAGCAGTTACTCGATGGCACGCTATGGCTACACCTTC
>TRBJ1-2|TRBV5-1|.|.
CASSLHTGAVLQVGYTF
TGCGCCAGCAGCTTGCACACAGGAGCCGTTCTTCAGGTTGGCTACACCTTC
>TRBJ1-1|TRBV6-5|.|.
CASSSRREVEAFF
TGTGCCAGCAGTTCCCGCAGGGAAGTCGAAGCTTTCTTT
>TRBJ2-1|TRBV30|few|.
CAWGQAGNEQFF
TGTGCCTGGGGACAGGCGGGAAATGAGCAGTTCTTC
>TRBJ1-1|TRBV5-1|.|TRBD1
CASSLGTVSTEAFF
TGCGCCAGCAGCCTTGGGACAGTAAGCACTGAAGCTTTCTTT
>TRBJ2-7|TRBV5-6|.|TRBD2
CASSIGTSWEQYF
TGTGCCAGCAGCATAGGGACTAGCTGGGAGCAGTACTTC
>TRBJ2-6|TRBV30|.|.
CAWRMWGRSGANGLTF
TGTGCCTGGAGAATGTGGGGGCGCTCTGGGGCCAACGGCCTGACTTTC
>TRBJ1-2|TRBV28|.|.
CASRTGGADGYTF
TGTGCCAGCAGGACAGGTGGGGCGGATGGCTACACCTTC
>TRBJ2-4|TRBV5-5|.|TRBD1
CASSLGTGGRNIQYF
TGTGCCAGCAGCTTAGGCACAGGGGGACGAAACATTCAGTACTTC
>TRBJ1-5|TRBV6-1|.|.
CASSQPGTPQHF
TGTGCCAGCAGTCAACCCGGGACACCCCAGCATTTT
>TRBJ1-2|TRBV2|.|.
CASSEAQVNYGYTF
TGTGCCAGCAGTGAAGCGCAGGTTAACTATGGCTACACCTTC
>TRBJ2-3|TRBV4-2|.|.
CASSVGLTLTDTQYF
TGTGCCAGCAGCGTGGGGCTCACCCTCACAGATACGCAGTATTTT
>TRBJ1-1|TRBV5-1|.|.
CASSFGQVATEAFF
TGCGCCAGCAGCTTTGGCCAGGTGGCCACTGAAGCTTTCTTT
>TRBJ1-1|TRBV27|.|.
CASSLSAGRTEAFF
TGTGCCAGCAGTTTATCGGCGGGTCGAACTGAAGCTTTCTTT
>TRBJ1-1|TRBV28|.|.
CASEPPTSDTEAFF
TGTGCCAGCGAGCCTCCGACATCGGACACTGAAGCTTTCTTT
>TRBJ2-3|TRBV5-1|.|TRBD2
CASSPGGTSGDTQYF
TGCGCCAGCAGCCCGGGAGGGACTAGCGGAGATACGCAGTATTTT
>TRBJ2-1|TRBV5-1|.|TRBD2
CASSTGLAGASSEQFF
TGCGCCAGCAGCACGGGACTAGCGGGGGCCTCGAGCGAGCAGTTCTTC
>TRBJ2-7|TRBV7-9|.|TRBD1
CSSSLVSSDRGYTYEQYF
TGTTCCAGCAGCTTAGTAAGTAGTGACAGGGGGTATACCTACGAGCAGTACTTC
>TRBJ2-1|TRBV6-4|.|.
CASSGTDYNEQFF
TGTGCCAGCAGTGGGACAGACTACAATGAGCAGTTCTTC
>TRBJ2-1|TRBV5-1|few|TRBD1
CASSPGTGGPYNEQFF
TGCGCCAGCAGCCCGGGGACAGGGGGCCCCTACAATGAGCAGTTCTTC
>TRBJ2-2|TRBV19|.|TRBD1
CASSPRRGRSGELFF
TGTGCCAGTAGTCCTCGTAGGGGGCGGTCAGGGGAGCTGTTTTTT
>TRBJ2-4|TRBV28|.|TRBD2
CASGAGREVDIQYF
TGTGCCAGCGGCGCCGGGCGGGAGGTGGACATTCAGTACTTC
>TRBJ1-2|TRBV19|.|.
CASSQGLGYGYTF
TGTGCCAGTAGTCAGGGGCTCGGCTATGGCTACACCTTC
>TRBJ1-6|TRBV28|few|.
CASTPSGGRSAYF
TGTGCCAGCACACCGTCCGGAGGCCGGTCTGCGTACTTT
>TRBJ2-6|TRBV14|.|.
CASSLRGSGANVLTF
TGTGCCAGCAGCCTCAGGGGCTCTGGGGCCAACGTCCTGACTTTC
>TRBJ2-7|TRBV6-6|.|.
CASSYSTVYEQYF
TGTGCCAGCAGTTACTCGACAGTTTACGAGCAGTACTTC
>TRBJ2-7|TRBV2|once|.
CASSEGQGDSYEQYF
TGTGCCAGCAGTGAAGGTCAGGGCGATTCCTACGAGCAGTACTTC
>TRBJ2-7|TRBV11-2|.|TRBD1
CASSLVGTGSSYEQYF
TGTGCCAGCAGCTTAGTTGGGACAGGGAGCTCCTACGAGCAGTACTTC
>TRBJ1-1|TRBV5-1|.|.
CASSQDSMNTEAFF
TGCGCCAGCAGCCAGGATTCGATGAACACTGAAGCTTTCTTT
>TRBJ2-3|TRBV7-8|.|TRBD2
CASSLYSQAGGTQYF
TGTGCCAGCAGCTTGTATTCCCAAGCGGGGGGTACGCAGTATTTT
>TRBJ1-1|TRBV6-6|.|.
CASSSGEGRYTEAFF
TGTGCCAGCAGTTCGGGGGAAGGTCGGTACACTGAAGCTTTCTTT
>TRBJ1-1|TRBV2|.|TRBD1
CASSPGQGMNTEAFF
TGTGCCAGCAGTCCCGGACAGGGGATGAACACTGAAGCTTTCTTT
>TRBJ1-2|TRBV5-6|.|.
CASSLRLFNYGYTF
TGTGCCAGCAGCTTGCGTCTTTTTAACTATGGCTACACCTTC
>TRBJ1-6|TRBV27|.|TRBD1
CASSTRGQAGSPLHF
TGTGCCAGCAGTACTAGGGGACAGGCTGGTTCACCCCTCCACTTT
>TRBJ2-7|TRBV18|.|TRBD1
CASSPGQPYEQYF
TGTGCCAGCTCACCGGGACAGCCCTACGAGCAGTACTTC
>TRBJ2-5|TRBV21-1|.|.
CASSKALTGGGETQYF
TGTGCCAGCAGCAAAGCCCTAACAGGGGGCGGAGAGACCCAGTACTTC
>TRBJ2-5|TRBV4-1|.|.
CASSQGQTLQETQYF
TGCGCCAGCAGCCAAGGACAGACTCTACAAGAGACCCAGTACTTC
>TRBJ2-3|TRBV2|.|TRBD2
CASSGLAGGHGTQYF
TGTGCCAGCAGCGGACTAGCGGGAGGGCATGGTACGCAGTATTTT
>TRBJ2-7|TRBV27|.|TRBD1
CASSSRRDRGRYEQYF
TGTGCCAGCAGCTCACGTCGGGACAGGGGGAGATACGAGCAGTACTTC